The 3 T cell receptor beta chains presented below share a single source sample, sequenced in a study of blood T cells in healthy people across ages. Sample-barcoded 5' priming and a J-beta primer mix drove a second PCR of roughly 6 to 12 cycles. TCRdb re-analysed the 5' RACE reads in MiXCR, keeping a single row per CDR3 protein. Of hundreds of thousands of distinct CDR3 sequences in the sample, under 30% are singletons; the top ten hold 15% to 20%. The sequencing sample was made of blood. These receptor sequences come from a woman at least 80 years old in good health.

The sample holds many counts of this clonotype. V and J are TRBV7-2 and TRBJ2-7, with D unresolved. The CDR3 consists of 14 residues. CDR1 and CDR2 from the germline V gene are SGHTA and FQGNSA. Trimming left V 5 bases short and J 7 bases short, with 18 bases between. The CDR3, as DNA: TGTGCCAGCAGCCTCCCGGCCACTCCTAGTGAGCAGTACTTC. This codes for CASSLPATPSEQYF.

The chain joins TRBV7-9 to TRBJ2-3; unclear D gene. CDR3 size: 13 residues. V shed 6 bases and J shed 6 bases, with 13 bases lying between them. In germline, CDR1 is SEHNR, CDR2 FQNEAQ (reference sequence). CDR3 in DNA: TGTGCCAGCAGTCCAACGCCTCGGGATACGCAGTATTTT. As protein: CASSPTPRDTQYF. Variable domain in full (rest from reference TRBV7-9 and TRBJ2-3): DTGVSQNPRHKITKRGQNVTFRCDPISEHNRLYWYRQTLGQGPEFLTYFQNEAQLEKSRLLSDRFSAERPKGSFSTLEIQRTEQGDSAMYLCASSPTPRDTQYFGPGTRLTVL.

There are many counts of this clonotype. The CDR3 nucleotides read TGTGCCAGCAGCCCGACCGGGAGGCTGTTCCAAGAGACCCAGTACTTC. This codes for CASSPTGRLFQETQYF. The V gene is TRBV12-3 or TRBV12-4, the J gene TRBJ2-5; 7 bases are a match to TRBD2. This CDR3 has 16 amino acids. Unmatched junction bases numbered 11, after V lost 6 bases and J lost 1 base.